This TCR beta chain is drawn from a study of regulatory T cells in long-lasting Graves disease (dated by TCRdb to about 2021). For context, the study as a whole: Antithyroid drugs had been taken for less than 3 months by newly diagnosed Graves' disease patients. Peripheral blood TCR sequencing and RNA sequencing compared persistent Graves' disease patients with newly diagnosed Graves' disease patients. TCR sequencing covered approximately 13 persistent and around 20 newly diagnosed Graves' disease patients, 33 samples in total. The study was conducted in China and was registered as a clinical trial.

The library was made by multiplex PCR. The sequencer listed for this sample is Illumina HiSeq 4000. To build TCR beta libraries, CDR3 regions were amplified by Arm-PCR using iRepertoire HTBI primers. PCR products were gel purified before sequencing. The authors processed their data as follows. Gene usage analysis of CDR3 amino acid clonotypes used the approximately 62 TRBV and 12 to 15 TRBJ segments found across samples. COPE and FqMerger were used to merge filtered high-quality paired reads into contigs. BLAST was used to align contigs to IMGT TRBV, TRBD and TRBJ reference genes, and CDR3 was defined according to IMGT. Highly expanded clones were defined as clonotypes with a frequency above 0.1%. Repertoire diversity was measured by Shannon entropy, and V-J evenness by the Gini coefficient. A clonotype was considered public if more than one individual shared it. TCRdb applied fastp at Q25 and MiXCR to the public reads, then kept only in-frame beta chains. Here each entry gathers all rows of one CDR3 protein and keeps the most common genes and DNA. TCRdb, not the authors, supplied the V and J calls. This sample is represented by some 320,000 distinct CDR3 sequences; 15% to 20% of them were singletons. 35% to 45% of the sample goes to the ten largest clones.

What the work shows at the level of the full study, not this receptor alone: The small sample size was acknowledged by the authors as a limitation that may reduce accuracy. Lower TCR Shannon entropy and fewer highly expanded clones were observed in persistent Graves' disease patients than in newly diagnosed patients, which suggested clonal expansion. Because the primary lesion, thyroid tissue, could not be accessed, the study looked at peripheral blood alone. Only the TCR beta chain was sequenced and analyzed. Persistent patients shared more public clonotypes among themselves (around 2,700) than newly diagnosed patients did (approximately 900). TRBV28, TRBJ1-2 and TRBJ2-5 were preferentially used in persistent disease, while TRBV20-1 and TRBJ2-1 were favored in newly diagnosed disease.

CDR1 SGDLS and CDR2 YYNGEE are derived from the germline V gene. Trimming removed 0 bases from V and 4 bases from J; the gene matches leave 8 bases unexplained. Inclusive of the bounding cysteine and phenylalanine, the CDR3 is 16 residues long. The read is trimmed to its CDR3 DNA, 48 bases read in frame from base 1. The time point tag for this specimen amounts to: newly diagnosed GD, antithyroid drugs for less than 3 months. For both TCR sequencing and RNA sequencing, RNA was extracted from PBMCs using TRIzol. The diagnosis of Graves' disease was made according to American Thyroid Association guidelines. Patients were recruited from an endocrinology department in Xi'an, China. Each patient gave roughly 8.4 milliliters of peripheral blood, collected in an EDTA anticoagulant tube. Ficoll Paque Plus density gradient separation was used to isolate PBMCs, and no further T cell sorting was performed. An Agilent 2100 Bioanalyzer and agarose gel were used to check RNA quality, and a NanoDrop 2000 was used to measure RNA concentration.

This clonotype was counted only a few times. The specificity of this receptor is unknown. Base quality data are lacking; no much larger clone is found one base away. The receptor comes from a female donor with Graves disease. The rearranged segments are TRBV9 and TRBJ2-7; 9 of the junction bases match TRBD1. The sample in question was peripheral blood mononuclear cells (PBMCs), obtained at new diagnosis, from a patient treated with antithyroid drugs. The nucleotide sequence reads TGTGCCAGCAGCGTAGGGGGACAGGGCCTGGGGTACGAGCAGTACTTC. Its protein is CASSVGGQGLGYEQYF. When the CDR3 is completed using the reference TRBV9 and TRBJ2-7 genes on either side, the full variable domain is DSGVTQTPKHLITATGQRVTLRCSPRSGDLSVYWYQQSLDQGLQFLIQYYNGEERAKGNILERFSAQQFPDLHSELNLSSLELGDSALYFCASSVGGQGLGYEQYFGPGTRLTVT.